This TCR beta chain was recorded in a study of CD8 T cells in ankylosing spondylitis. In TCRdb, the 5' RACE reads were re-called with MiXCR into one record per CDR3 protein. Among about 300,000 distinct CDR3 sequences listed, around 20% were seen once. This clonotype occurred a few times. This receptor was taken from a female donor with ankylosing spondylitis or in good health (not recorded which). The sequenced sample was blood, either unsorted or a sorted T cell fraction (not recorded which).

CDR3 in amino acids: CAISVTGANEKLFF. In nucleotides, the CDR3 is TGTGCCATCAGTGTCACGGGGGCTAATGAAAAACTGTTTTTT. This sequence joins TRBV10-3 and TRBJ1-4, with D perhaps TRBD1 (5 bases). The germline V gene encodes CDR1 ENHRY and CDR2 SYGVKD. Trimming left V 4 bases short and J 3 bases short, with 9 bases between. The CDR3 is 14 amino acids.